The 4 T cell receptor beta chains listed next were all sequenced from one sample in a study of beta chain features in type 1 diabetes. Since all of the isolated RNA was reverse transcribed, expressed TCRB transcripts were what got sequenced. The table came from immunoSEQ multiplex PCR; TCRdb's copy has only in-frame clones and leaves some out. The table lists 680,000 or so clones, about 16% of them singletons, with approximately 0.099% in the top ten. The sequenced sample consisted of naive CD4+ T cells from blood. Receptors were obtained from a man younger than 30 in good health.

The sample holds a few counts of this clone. Written as DNA, the CDR3 is TGCGCCAGCAGAGCTAGGACAGGGGACCCAGAGACCCAGTACTTC. Its translation is CASRARTGDPETQYF. This rearrangement joins TRBV5-1 to TRBJ2-5; TRBD1 aligns across 9 bases. J lost 4 bases, V lost 5 bases, and 9 bases had no gene match. This CDR3 is 15 amino acids long. CDR1 and CDR2 (germline): SGHRS, YFSETQ.

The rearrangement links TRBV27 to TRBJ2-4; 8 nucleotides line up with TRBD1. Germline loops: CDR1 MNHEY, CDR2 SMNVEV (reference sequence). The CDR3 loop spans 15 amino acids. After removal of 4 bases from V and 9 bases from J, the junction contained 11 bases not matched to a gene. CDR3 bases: TGTGCCAGCAGTTCAACAGGGGGGACGGCTCTCATTCAGTACTTC. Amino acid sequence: CASSSTGGTALIQYF.

The chain's CDR3 is CASSYPSGVQHGELFF. Written as DNA, the CDR3 is TGTGCCAGCAGCTACCCGTCGGGGGTCCAACACGGGGAGCTGTTTTTT. The chain links TRBV7-8 to TRBJ2-2; D is perhaps TRBD2 (6 bases). The CDR3 is 16 residues long. V lost 4 bases and J 7 bases, leaving 19 bases between the germline ends. Germline V gives CDR1 SGHVS, CDR2 FQNEAQ. The whole variable domain, filled in from reference TRBV7-8 and TRBJ2-2, reads GAGVSQSPRYKVAKRGQDVALRCDPISGHVSLFWYQQALGQGPEFLTYFQNEAQLDKSGLPSDRFFAERPEGSVSTLKIQRTQQEDSAVYLCASSYPSGVQHGELFFGEGSRLTVL.

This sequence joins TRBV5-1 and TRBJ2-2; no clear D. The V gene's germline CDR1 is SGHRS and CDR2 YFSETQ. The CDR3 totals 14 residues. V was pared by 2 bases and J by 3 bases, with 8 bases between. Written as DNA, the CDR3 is TGCGCCAGCAGCTTCCTGACCTACACCGGGGAGCTGTTTTTT. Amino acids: CASSFLTYTGELFF.